The 27 T cell receptor beta chains below were found in one sample sequenced in a study of blood T cell repertoires in COVID-19. Measured with immunoSEQ multiplex PCR; TCRdb has only the in-frame clones, and not every one. The sample consists of a few hundred thousand clones, 70% to 90% of them appearing once. The specimen was peripheral blood. These receptors were taken from a man aged 18 to 30 with COVID-19, enrolled during active disease.

V gene TRBV6-5 combines with J gene TRBJ1-2, with D possibly matching TRBD1 (6 bases). The CDR3 is made up of 12 amino acids. Trimming stripped 7 bases from V and 7 bases from J, with 13 bases between. Germline assignment: CDR1 MNHEY and CDR2 SVGAGI. CDR3 protein: CASTGGAGGYTF. CDR3 in DNA: TGTGCCAGCACGGGGGGCGCTGGTGGCTACACCTTC.

The table lists this clone with a count of one. This chain joins TRBV5-6 and TRBJ1-6; D gene uncertain. Germline V gene lookup returns CDR1 SGHDT and CDR2 YYEEEE. The CDR3 is made up of 13 amino acids. With 0 bases removed from V and 8 bases from J, the gap between germline ends came to 6 bases. CDR3 DNA sequence: TGTGCCAGCAGCTTGGTTCAGGATTCACCCCTCCACTTT. This sequence encodes CASSLVQDSPLHF.

The rearrangement uses TRBV11-2 and TRBJ2-1; 12 bases line up with TRBD2. Per the germline V gene, CDR1 is SGHAT and CDR2 is FQNNGV. The ends lost 6 bases at V and 2 bases at J; junction bases unmatched: 14. The CDR3 is 19 residues long. In DNA, the CDR3 is TGTGCCAGCAGGTCCTTCCGGACTAGCGGGGCGTTAACCTACAATGAGCAGTTCTTC. It specifies CASRSFRTSGALTYNEQFF.

V is TRBV14 and J is TRBJ1-2, with D possibly TRBD1 on 5 matching bases. Trimming took off 3 bases at V and 3 bases at J, with 11 bases between the two ends. The germline V gene encodes CDR1 SGHDN and CDR2 FVKESK. The CDR3 spans 14 residues. As DNA, the CDR3 is TGTGCCAGCAGCCATAATCAGGGCCACTATGGCTACACCTTC. This encodes CASSHNQGHYGYTF.

V and J are TRBV4-1 and TRBJ2-2; D remains ambiguous. The CDR3 spans 14 residues. Per the germline V gene, CDR1 is MGHRA and CDR2 is YSYEKL. The ends were cut back, 4 bases at V and 1 base at J, with 7 bases in the middle. CDR3 nucleotides: TGCGCCAGCAGCCTAGGAGTGAACACCGGGGAGCTGTTTTTT. Translating gives CASSLGVNTGELFF.

This chain links TRBV5-1 with TRBJ2-1; 9 bases fit TRBD1. Germline V gives CDR1 SGHRS, CDR2 YFSETQ. This CDR3 region has 16 residues. Germline trimming cut 0 bases from V and 10 bases from J; bases unmatched to any gene: 11. CDR3 coding DNA: TGCGCCAGCAGCTTGGCACCGGGACAGGGTTTTTGGGAGCAGTTCTTC. Translated, it gives CASSLAPGQGFWEQFF.

The chain carries TRBV10-3 and TRBJ2-7, with 8 positions matching TRBD1. From germline, CDR1 is ENHRY and CDR2 SYGVKD. This CDR3 has 13 amino acids. The V gene end was trimmed by 7 bases and the J gene end by 5 bases; junction bases not matched to a gene: 7. DNA for the CDR3: TGTGCCATCACAGGACAGGGCCAGGACGAGCAGTACTTC. This codes for CAITGQGQDEQYF.

The V gene is TRBV3-1 (or the pseudogene TRBV3-2), the J gene TRBJ2-1, with 9 bases lining up with TRBD2. CDR1 LGHDT and CDR2 YNNKEL come from the germline V gene (reference sequence). The V segment lost 8 bases and the J segment 7 bases; nucleotides outside the gene matches: 12. The CDR3 covers 15 residues. The CDR3 here is CASEPGGGAGNEQFF. The CDR3 nucleotides read TGTGCCAGCGAGCCGGGCGGGGGGGCCGGTAATGAGCAGTTCTTC.

This clone is a singleton in its sample. The chain employs TRBV14 and TRBJ1-2; TRBD1 matches at 7 bases. This CDR3 is built from 15 residues. Germline V gene sequence: CDR1 SGHDN, CDR2 FVKESK. With V trimmed by 4 bases and J by 5 bases, 10 bases remained unmatched. CDR3 amino acids: CASSPDRESWYGYTF. The CDR3 nucleotides are TGTGCCAGCAGCCCCGACAGGGAGTCCTGGTATGGCTACACCTTC.

V is TRBV20-1 and J is TRBJ2-3, with 10 bases that match TRBD2. The CDR3 runs to 14 residues. The germline CDR1 and CDR2 sequences are DFQATT and SNEGSKA (reference sequence). J gave up 3 bases and V 3 bases, and 3 bases lay outside the gene matches. The DNA for the CDR3 is TGCAGTGCTAGTACTAGCGGGGAAACAGATACGCAGTATTTT. It specifies CSASTSGETDTQYF.

This chain links TRBV7-9 with TRBJ2-1; 11 bases align to TRBD2. The CDR3 extends over 16 amino acids. Per the germline V gene, CDR1 is SEHNR and CDR2 is FQNEAQ (reference sequence). The V and J ends lost 4 bases and 9 bases, in that order; junction bases with no gene match: 11. CDR3 protein: CASSSTLGTSGREQFF. The CDR3 coding sequence is TGTGCCAGCAGCTCAACCCTCGGGACTAGCGGCCGTGAGCAGTTCTTC.

About this clone: Other DNA sequences in the same sample also yield this CDR3. This chain uses TRBV7-7 with TRBJ2-7; 9 bases agree with TRBD1. V trimming: 5 bases; J trimming: 3 bases; junction bases outside the gene matches: 5. Per the germline V gene, CDR1 is SSHAT and CDR2 is FNYEAQ (reference sequence). This CDR3 is 14 amino acids long. CDR3 amino acids: CASSPGTGSYEQYF. DNA for the CDR3: TGTGCCAGCAGCCCCGGGACAGGGAGCTACGAGCAGTACTTC.

The chain links TRBV6-5 to TRBJ1-2; 9 nucleotides line up with TRBD1. Germline lookup yields CDR1 MNHEY and CDR2 SVGAGI. This CDR3 comprises 14 residues. J gave up 8 bases and V 5 bases, and 9 bases lay outside the gene matches. CDR3 amino acids: CASSKLGTGYGYTF. The CDR3 region has the DNA TGTGCCAGCAGTAAACTCGGGACAGGGTACGGCTACACCTTC.

The rearrangement joins TRBV6-8 to TRBJ1-5; D possibly corresponds to TRBD1 (5 bases). The germline gives CDR1 MNHGY, CDR2 SAAAGT. V was pared by 6 bases and J by 6 bases, with 12 bases between. The CDR3 consists of 13 residues. The CDR3 DNA reads TGTGCCAGCAGATTAAGGGGTAGTCAGCCCCAGCATTTT. Its translation is CASRLRGSQPQHF.

The sample holds one count of this clone. The chain employs TRBV4-1 and TRBJ2-5; 10 bases fit TRBD2. The CDR3 is 17 residues long. Germline assignment: CDR1 MGHRA and CDR2 YSYEKL. With V trimmed by 0 bases and J by 7 bases, 11 bases remained unmatched. CDR3 nucleotides: TGCGCCAGCAGCCAAGATCGTGATAGCGGGAGGAAGGGGACCCAGTACTTC. Translating it yields CASSQDRDSGRKGTQYF.

The rearrangement uses TRBV12-3 or TRBV12-4 and TRBJ1-1; tentatively, D is TRBD1 (5 bases). The CDR3 spans 13 residues. V lost 6 bases to trimming and J lost 3 bases, with 11 bases between them. CDR3 loop: CASSTTGDTEAFF. The CDR3, as DNA: TGTGCCAGCAGCACAACAGGTGACACTGAAGCTTTCTTT.

The CDR3 sequence is CASSLSLAGSTDTQYF. CDR3 DNA: TGTGCCAGCAGCTTAAGTCTAGCGGGGAGCACAGATACGCAGTATTTT. The V gene is TRBV7-2, the J gene TRBJ2-3; the match to TRBD2 covers 9 bases. The germline gives CDR1 SGHTA, CDR2 FQGNSA. The J segment lost 0 bases and the V segment lost 2 bases, leaving 3 bases of the junction unmatched. CDR3 length: 16 residues.

The chain couples TRBV10-3 to TRBJ1-3; the D gene is possibly TRBD1 (6 bases). Trimming removed 11 bases from V and 0 bases from J, with 11 bases in between. Germline CDR1 ENHRY, CDR2 SYGVKD. CDR3 size: 13 residues. The CDR3 DNA is TGTGCCTCGAGACAGGCCTCTGGAAACACCATATATTTT. It encodes CASRQASGNTIYF.

The chain uses TRBV7-2 and TRBJ2-5; D is perhaps TRBD1 (6 bases). V dropped 5 bases and J dropped 5 bases, with 12 bases sitting between them. The CDR3 extends over 13 amino acids. Germline CDR1 and CDR2: SGHTA and FQGNSA. DNA for the CDR3: TGTGCCAGCAGCCCCAGGGGCCCGGAGACCCAGTACTTC. This gives the protein CASSPRGPETQYF.

V is TRBV18 and J is TRBJ1-4, with D uncertain. The CDR3 spans 15 residues. Germline V gene lookup returns CDR1 KGHSH and CDR2 LQKENI. Trimming removed 3 bases from V and 0 bases from J, with 8 bases in between. CDR3 DNA: TGTGCCAGCTCACCGACGAGGACAACTAATGAAAAACTGTTTTTT. Protein product: CASSPTRTTNEKLFF.

Comment on this clone: This sample also contains other DNA sequences that code for the same CDR3. V and J are TRBV9 and TRBJ2-1; 9 bases fit TRBD2. The CDR3 loop spans 17 amino acids. V was clipped by 0 bases and J by 1 base; unmatched bases: 5. Germline V gene data show CDR1 as SGDLS and CDR2 as YYNGEE. The CDR3 loop is CASSVGGSGSSYNEQFF. The CDR3 region has the DNA TGTGCCAGCAGCGTAGGTGGTAGCGGGAGTTCCTACAATGAGCAGTTCTTC.

The chain links TRBV4-1 to TRBJ2-7, with 10 bases identical to TRBD2. With V trimmed by 1 base and J by 9 bases, 9 bases remained unmatched. Germline values: CDR1 MGHRA, CDR2 YSYEKL. The CDR3 covers 15 residues. The CDR3 nucleotides are TGCGCCAGCAGCCAAGGGCTAGCGGGGGACCTTAGGCAGTACTTC. Translation gives CASSQGLAGDLRQYF.

The chain carries TRBV4-1 and TRBJ1-6; 8 nucleotides agree with TRBD1. Trimming removed 0 bases from V and 6 bases from J; junction bases left unmatched: 1. Per germline, CDR1 MGHRA and CDR2 YSYEKL. The length of the CDR3 is 15 residues. The CDR3 loop is CASSQEQGGNSPLHF. CDR3 nucleotides: TGCGCCAGCAGCCAAGAACAGGGGGGTAATTCACCCCTCCACTTT.

The rearrangement uses TRBV5-1 and TRBJ2-5; D is unresolved. Germline lookup yields CDR1 SGHRS and CDR2 YFSETQ. The ends were cut back, 4 bases at V and 1 base at J, with 11 bases in the middle. The CDR3 covers 14 residues. Here the CDR3 DNA reads TGCGCCAGCAGCGAACAGACAACCCAAGAGACCCAGTACTTC. It translates to CASSEQTTQETQYF.

The J gene is TRBJ2-1, the V gene TRBV5-6; D may be TRBD1 (6 bases). With 4 bases removed from V and 4 bases from J, the gap between germline ends came to 18 bases. CDR3 length: 16 residues. Germline V gives CDR1 SGHDT, CDR2 YYEEEE. CDR3 in amino acids: CASSPVGAGVYNEQFF. The CDR3 bases are TGTGCCAGCAGCCCAGTTGGGGCAGGGGTGTACAATGAGCAGTTCTTC.

This sequence joins TRBV19 and TRBJ1-2; D gene ambiguous. CDR1 LNHDA and CDR2 SQIVND come from the germline V gene (reference sequence). With 5 bases removed from V and 4 bases from J, the gap between germline ends came to 11 bases. The length of the CDR3 is 13 residues. The CDR3 spells CASSSPVGYGYTF. The CDR3 nucleotides are TGTGCCAGTAGTTCCCCGGTCGGCTATGGCTACACCTTC. Drawing the rest from reference TRBV19 and TRBJ1-2, the complete variable domain is DGGITQSPKYLFRKEGQNVTLSCEQNLNHDAMYWYRQDPGQGLRLIYYSQIVNDFQKGDIAEGYSVSREKKESFPLTVTSAQKNPTAFYLCASSSPVGYGYTFGSGTRLTVV.

V is TRBV30 and J is TRBJ2-1, with 7 bases identical to TRBD2. J gave up 7 bases and V 2 bases, and 5 bases lay outside the gene matches. This CDR3 region has 13 residues. Germline loops: CDR1 GTSNPN, CDR2 SVGIG (reference sequence). The CDR3 DNA reads as TGTGCCTGGAGTTGGGGAGGGTGGAATGAGCAGTTCTTC. This codes for CAWSWGGWNEQFF. The variable domain in full, completed from reference TRBV30 and TRBJ2-1, reads SQTIHQWPATLVQPVGSPLSLECTVEGTSNPNLYWYRQAAGRGLQLLFYSVGIGQISSEVPQNLSASRPQDRQFILSSKKLLLSDSGFYLCAWSWGGWNEQFFGPGTRLTVL.